These 32 T cell receptor beta chains originate from one sample sequenced in a study of beta chain features in type 1 diabetes. All of the isolated RNA was reverse transcribed, so expressed TCRB transcripts were sequenced. Sequencing was performed with immunoSEQ multiplex PCR; in TCRdb, only in-frame clones are kept and a portion is missing. The sample carries about 320,000 clones, around 15% recorded once. Material for sequencing was central memory CD4+ T cells from blood. The receptors derive from a man younger than 45 in good health.

The chain uses TRBV28 and TRBJ1-5; TRBD1 aligns across 7 bases. The germline CDR1 and CDR2 sequences are MDHEN and SYDVKM. V was clipped by 3 bases and J by 4 bases; unmatched bases: 6. The CDR3 has 15 amino acids. In DNA, the CDR3 is TGTGCCAGCAGTTTTCCCGGGACAGTTAATCAGCCCCAGCATTTT. It translates to CASSFPGTVNQPQHF.

This clone was recorded many times. The J gene is TRBJ2-5, the V gene TRBV6-1; D gene uncertain. The CDR3 covers 14 residues. Germline V gene lookup returns CDR1 MNHNS and CDR2 SASEGT. Trimming took off 0 bases at V and 9 bases at J, with 14 bases between the two ends. CDR3: CASSEATGYGAQYF. CDR3 DNA sequence: TGTGCCAGCAGTGAAGCGACGGGCTATGGGGCCCAGTACTTC.

V gene TRBV6-1 combines with J gene TRBJ2-7; 9 bases align to TRBD2. Germline CDR1 is MNHNS and CDR2 is SASEGT. The junction had 6 bases not matched to a gene; V was cut back by 7 bases and J by 2 bases. The CDR3 contains 14 residues. In DNA, the CDR3 is TGTGCCAGCAACTTAGCGGGGGTAACCTACGAGCAGTACGTC. This translates into CASNLAGVTYEQYV.

V usage is TRBV14 and J usage is TRBJ2-4; D is possibly TRBD2 (6 bases). V was pared by 1 base and J by 5 bases, with 12 bases between. This CDR3 has 15 amino acids. Germline assignment: CDR1 SGHDN and CDR2 FVKESK. The CDR3 is CASSQGAGPQNIQYF. The CDR3 nucleotides are TGTGCCAGCAGCCAAGGTGCGGGGCCCCAAAACATTCAGTACTTC.

This clone has more than one count but fewer than ten. The gene calls are TRBV12-5 and TRBJ2-7; D gene unclear. Germline-derived CDR1 and CDR2 are LGHNT and FRNRAP. The CDR3 is 13 residues long. Between the trimmed V and J ends, which lost 1 base and 3 bases, there was a span of 7 bases. The CDR3 spells CASGLETVYEQYF. DNA for the CDR3: TGTGCTAGTGGTTTGGAGACGGTCTACGAGCAGTACTTC.

Many counts were recorded for this clone. The CDR3, as DNA: TGTGCCAGCAGTTTTCAAGAGACCCAGTACTTC. It encodes CASSFQETQYF. The chain uses TRBV7-9 and TRBJ2-5; D remains unclear. V was pared by 6 bases and J by 2 bases, with 4 bases between. This CDR3 contains 11 residues. Germline CDR1 and CDR2: SEHNR and FQNEAQ (reference sequence).

With regard to this clone: This likely reflects a read error, since a far larger clone is one base away. Other DNA sequences of this sample code for an identical CDR3. The chain uses TRBV9 and TRBJ1-2; D is possibly TRBD1 (5 bases). The length of the CDR3 is 13 residues. CDR1 and CDR2 from the germline V gene are SGDLS and YYNGEE. The CDR3 sequence is CASSVGTSYGYTF. The CDR3 DNA reads TGTGCGAGCAGCGTAGGGACCTCCTATGGCTACACCTTC.

The chain is built from TRBV6-1 and TRBJ2-7; 11 nucleotides align to TRBD2. The V gene's germline CDR1 is MNHNS and CDR2 SASEGT. Unmatched junction bases numbered 5, after V lost 5 bases and J lost 2 bases. The CDR3 loop spans 15 amino acids. Here the CDR3 reads CASSKRLAGPYEQYV. For the CDR3, the DNA is TGTGCCAGCAGTAAGAGACTAGCGGGACCCTACGAGCAGTACGTC.

This clone was counted a few times. At one end the junction does not follow the germline gene, possibly because of a read error. The chain is built from TRBV10-3 and TRBJ2-2; D is ambiguous. From germline, CDR1 is ENHRY and CDR2 SYGVKD. This CDR3 is built from 12 residues. The chain's CDR3 is CASSSWFGELFF. CDR3 nucleotide sequence: TGTGCCAGCAGTTCCTGGTTCGGGGAGCTGTTTTTT.

The table lists this clone with a few counts. Here the CDR3 DNA reads TGTGCCTGGACTGTCCCTAACGGCAATGAGCAGTTCTTC. It yields the protein CAWTVPNGNEQFF. The gene calls are TRBV30 and TRBJ2-1; no clear D. The V end was cut by 4 bases, the J end by 6 bases, with 13 bases between. The V gene's germline CDR1 is GTSNPN and CDR2 SVGIG (reference sequence). This CDR3 contains 13 residues.

This clone has more than one count but fewer than ten. The chain carries TRBV7-2 and TRBJ2-1; 8 bases align to TRBD2. CDR1 and CDR2 (germline): SGHTA, FQGNSA. Losses at the gene ends were 4 bases for V and 4 bases for J; bases not matched to a gene: 6. This CDR3 comprises 15 residues. The CDR3 DNA follows: TGTGCCAGCAGCTCCAAGCGGGGGAATTACAATGAGCAGTTCTTC. Amino acid sequence: CASSSKRGNYNEQFF.

This clone has at least ten counts. This chain connects TRBV7-2 to TRBJ2-1, with 7 bases matching TRBD2. The trim removed 4 bases at V and 8 bases at J, leaving 14 bases unmatched. The CDR3 totals 16 residues. Germline CDR1 is SGHTA and CDR2 is FQGNSA. The CDR3 region is CASSSRASGTFDEQFF. DNA of the CDR3: TGTGCCAGCAGCTCCCGAGCTAGCGGTACGTTCGATGAGCAGTTCTTC. Complete variable domain (other parts from reference TRBV7-2 and TRBJ2-1): GAGVSQSPSNKVTEKGKDVELRCDPISGHTALYWYRQSLGQGLEFLIYFQGNSAPDKSGLPSDRFSAERTGGSVSTLTIQRTQQEDSAVYLCASSSRASGTFDEQFFGPGTRLTVL.

The genes are TRBV7-9 and TRBJ2-5; D is undetermined. Germline CDR1 and CDR2: SEHNR and FQNEAQ (reference sequence). This CDR3 contains 14 residues. Trimming left V 5 bases short and J 5 bases short, with 15 bases between. Here the CDR3 DNA reads TGTGCCAGCAGCCAACGCCCGTCTCGGGAGACCCAGTACTTC. Translating gives CASSQRPSRETQYF.

This clone was seen a handful of times. This chain uses TRBV18 with TRBJ2-3; TRBD1 might be the D (5 bases). The CDR3 contains 18 residues. Trimming left V 6 bases short and J 4 bases short, with 26 bases between. Looked up from germline, CDR1 is KGHSH and CDR2 is LQKENI. Here the CDR3 reads CASSREIQGFSNADTQYF. As DNA, the CDR3 is TGTGCCAGCTCCCGAGAGATCCAGGGTTTTTCTAACGCAGATACGCAGTATTTT.

This chain connects TRBV6-5 to TRBJ2-2, with D perhaps matching TRBD2 (6 bases). This CDR3 has 14 amino acids. Trimming took 7 bases from V and 2 from J, leaving 11 bases between them. Germline CDR1 and CDR2: MNHEY and SVGAGI. The chain's CDR3 is CASTLGTNTGELFF. The DNA for the CDR3 is TGTGCCAGCACTCTCGGGACTAACACCGGGGAGCTGTTTTTT.

Comment on this clone: The same CDR3 arises from other DNA sequences in this sample as well. The chain joins TRBV28 to TRBJ2-1; 9 nucleotides line up with TRBD1. Germline loops: CDR1 MDHEN, CDR2 SYDVKM. Trimming took 3 bases from V and 10 from J; bases not matched to a gene: 7. There are 14 residues in the CDR3. The CDR3 spells CASSLSGTGREQFF. CDR3 bases: TGTGCCAGCAGTTTGTCCGGGACAGGGCGGGAGCAGTTCTTC. Full variable domain (missing parts from reference TRBV28 and TRBJ2-1): DVKVTQSSRYLVKRTGEKVFLECVQDMDHENMFWYRQDPGLGLRLIYFSYDVKMKEKGDIPEGYSVSREKKERFSLILESASTNQTSMYLCASSLSGTGREQFFGPGTRLTVL.

This clone showed up just a few times. The chain joins TRBV7-9 to TRBJ1-2; 8 bases line up with TRBD1. The V gene's germline CDR1 is SEHNR and CDR2 FQNEAQ (reference sequence). CDR3 size: 15 residues. The trim removed 1 base at V and 4 bases at J, leaving 5 bases unmatched. The CDR3 protein is CASSLGGQGAYGYTF. CDR3 in DNA: TGTGCCAGCAGCTTAGGTGGACAGGGAGCCTATGGCTACACCTTC.

The chain recombines TRBV11-2 with TRBJ1-5, with TRBD1 as a possible D gene (5 bases). Germline V gene data show CDR1 as SGHAT and CDR2 as FQNNGV. Trimming stripped 5 bases from V and 7 bases from J, with 12 bases between. The CDR3 spans 13 residues. This CDR3 is CASSPSGSQPQHF. In DNA, the CDR3 is TGTGCCAGCAGCCCTTCAGGGTCCCAGCCCCAGCATTTT.

This clone was seen a handful of times. This chain uses TRBV4-1 with TRBJ2-1; the D gene could be TRBD1 or TRBD2 (6 bases each). The CDR3 covers 16 residues. V shed 4 bases and J shed 0 bases, with 13 bases lying between them. Germline CDR1 and CDR2: MGHRA and YSYEKL. The CDR3 coding sequence is TGCGCCAGCAGCCCCTCCGCGGGACACTCCTACAATGAGCAGTTCTTC. Protein product: CASSPSAGHSYNEQFF.

V is TRBV11-2 and J is TRBJ2-2; D gene uncertain. Germline V CDR1 and CDR2: SGHAT, FQNNGV. V shed 6 bases and J shed 3 bases, with 5 bases lying between them. CDR3 length: 12 amino acids. CDR3 nucleotides: TGTGCCAGCAGTCCCTACACCGGGGAGCTGTTTTTT. This gives the protein CASSPYTGELFF.

V gene TRBV5-6 combines with J gene TRBJ2-5; possibly TRBD2 for D (6 bases). Germline-derived CDR1 and CDR2 are SGHDT and YYEEEE. The CDR3 loop spans 14 amino acids. V gave up 5 bases and J gave up 2 bases, with 13 bases separating them. This CDR3 reads CASSSEEGQETQYF. DNA of the CDR3: TGTGCCAGCAGTTCGGAGGAGGGGCAAGAGACCCAGTACTTC.

The rearrangement joins TRBV7-9 to TRBJ2-3; D remains ambiguous. Germline V CDR1 and CDR2: SEHNR, FQNEAQ (reference sequence). Trimming stripped 4 bases from V and 7 bases from J, with 9 bases between. This CDR3 contains 12 residues. CDR3 DNA: TGTGCCAGCAGCTCCGACTCATATACGCAGTATTTT. Residues: CASSSDSYTQYF.

The gene calls are TRBV19 and TRBJ1-6; maybe TRBD1 (6 bases). The V and J ends lost 3 bases and 8 bases respectively, with 17 bases between them. This CDR3 region has 16 residues. Germline values: CDR1 LNHDA, CDR2 SQIVND (reference sequence). In DNA, the CDR3 is TGTGCCAGTAGTATTTCCCATACAGGGTGGGATTCACCCCTCCACTTT. It encodes CASSISHTGWDSPLHF.

With respect to this clone: Other DNA sequences of this sample code for an identical CDR3. This chain uses TRBV29-1 with TRBJ1-2; perhaps TRBD1 as D (5 bases). The CDR3 runs to 13 residues. Germline loops: CDR1 SQVTM, CDR2 ANQGSEA. V was pared by 4 bases and J by 2 bases, with 11 bases between. CDR3 DNA: TGCAGCGTTGGCCCGGGACTGAACTATGGCTACACCTTC. It codes for CSVGPGLNYGYTF.

The J gene is TRBJ2-5, the V gene TRBV6-1; D remains ambiguous. This CDR3 has 12 residues. The germline gives CDR1 MNHNS, CDR2 SASEGT. V was trimmed by 2 bases and J by 4 bases, leaving 5 bases between them. The chain's CDR3 is CASSEQRETQYF. The DNA for the CDR3 is TGTGCCAGCAGTGAACAAAGAGAGACCCAGTACTTC.

DNA of the CDR3: TGTGCCAGCAGTGAATTAATTGGCAGGCTCCACGAGCAGTACTTC. Translated: CASSELIGRLHEQYF. The rearrangement uses TRBV2 and TRBJ2-7; D not resolved. This CDR3 comprises 15 residues. The germline V and J ends were trimmed by 2 bases and 5 bases, with 16 bases remaining between them. Germline V gene data show CDR1 as SNHLY and CDR2 as FYNNEI.

V usage is TRBV5-1 and J usage is TRBJ2-5; maybe TRBD2 (5 bases). The ends were cut back, 4 bases at V and 4 bases at J, with 8 bases in the middle. Germline values: CDR1 SGHRS, CDR2 YFSETQ. CDR3 length: 12 residues. CDR3 in DNA: TGCGCCAGCAGCACGGGAACAGAGACCCAGTACTTC. Translation gives CASSTGTETQYF.

The V and J genes are TRBV29-1 and TRBJ1-2; 10 nucleotides match TRBD1. Germline V CDR1 and CDR2: SQVTM, ANQGSEA. J was trimmed by 5 bases and V by 6 bases; bases with no gene match: 9. This CDR3 region has 14 residues. CDR3 sequence (DNA): TGCAGCGTCTCCGGGACAGGGGTTAGATATGGCTACACCTTC. The encoded protein is CSVSGTGVRYGYTF. The full variable domain, its missing parts supplied by reference TRBV29-1 and TRBJ1-2, is SAVISQKPSRDICQRGTSLTIQCQVDSQVTMMFWYRQQPGQSLTLIATANQGSEATYESGFVIDKFPISRPNLTFSTLTVSNMSPEDSSIYLCSVSGTGVRYGYTFGSGTRLTVV.

This chain uses TRBV19 with TRBJ2-7, with D possibly called TRBD1 or TRBD2 (5 bases each). The CDR3 totals 13 residues. V was clipped by 3 bases and J by 2 bases, with 8 bases between them. Germline loops: CDR1 LNHDA, CDR2 SQIVND (reference sequence). The CDR3 loop reads CASSMRGTYEQYF. The CDR3 region has the DNA TGTGCCAGTAGTATGAGGGGCACCTACGAGCAGTACTTC. Complete variable domain (other parts from reference TRBV19 and TRBJ2-7): DGGITQSPKYLFRKEGQNVTLSCEQNLNHDAMYWYRQDPGQGLRLIYYSQIVNDFQKGDIAEGYSVSREKKESFPLTVTSAQKNPTAFYLCASSMRGTYEQYFGPGTRLTVT.

The V and J genes are TRBV7-8 and TRBJ2-3; no clear D. The V end was cut by 1 base, the J end by 2 bases, with 4 bases between. The CDR3 totals 13 residues. Germline V gives CDR1 SGHVS, CDR2 FQNEAQ. The CDR3 coding sequence is TGTGCCAGCAGCTTAGACCACACAGATACGCAGTATTTT. Residues: CASSLDHTDTQYF.

Written as DNA, the CDR3 is TGTGCCAGTAGTATGGTGGGACAGGGGGCCGAGACCCAGTACTTC. Encoded protein: CASSMVGQGAETQYF. The chain links TRBV19 to TRBJ2-5; 12 bases are a match to TRBD1. There are 15 residues in the CDR3. The V gene end was trimmed by 3 bases and the J gene end by 5 bases; junction bases not matched to a gene: 4. CDR1 is LNHDA, CDR2 SQIVND, per germline (reference sequence).

The chain is built from TRBV11-3 and TRBJ2-5, with 10 bases that match TRBD2. In germline, CDR1 is SGHNT, CDR2 YENEEA. J gave up 5 bases and V 4 bases, and 4 bases lay outside the gene matches. CDR3 size: 14 residues. DNA for the CDR3: TGTGCCAGCAGCTATAGCGGGAGGATGGAGACCCAGTACTTC. Protein product: CASSYSGRMETQYF. The full variable domain, with the rest looked up from reference TRBV11-3 and TRBJ2-5, is EAGVVQSPRYKIIEKKQPVAFWCNPISGHNTLYWYLQNLGQGPELLIRYENEEAVDDSQLPKDRFSAERLKGVDSTLKIQPAELGDSAVYLCASSYSGRMETQYFGPGTRLLVL.